These 17 T cell receptor beta chains share one sample of origin, sequenced in a study of circulating CD8 cells and anti-PD-1 response in melanoma. From live CD3+CD8+TCRalphabeta+ cells, four PD-1 and/or TIGIT subsets were sorted. The QIAseq Immune Repertoire TCR panel built the libraries from around 15 ng of total RNA. A single record per CDR3 protein comes from TCRdb applying MiXCR to the reads. Of approximately 120 distinct CDR3 sequences listed, about 12% are singletons. The source was CD8+ T cells from PBMCs, collected at baseline or after one month of anti-PD-1 therapy (not recorded which). The source is a human donor with melanoma.

This clonotype ranks as large. This chain links TRBV20-1 with TRBJ2-3, with 8 bases fitting TRBD1. The CDR3 contains 14 residues. V was pared by 5 bases and J by 4 bases, with 8 bases of the junction left unmatched. Germline CDR1 DFQATT, CDR2 SNEGSKA (reference sequence). This CDR3 reads CSAADRAEADTQYF. The CDR3 DNA reads TGCAGTGCTGCGGACAGGGCCGAAGCAGATACGCAGTATTTT.

This clonotype has just a few counts. The rearrangement links TRBV29-1 to TRBJ1-1, with a tentative D call TRBD1 (6 bases). The CDR3 has 12 residues. Trimming left V 7 bases short and J 2 bases short, with 11 bases between. CDR1 and CDR2 (germline): SQVTM, ANQGSEA. The CDR3 is CSGGQFNTEAFF. CDR3 bases: TGCAGCGGCGGACAGTTTAACACTGAAGCTTTCTTT.

This clonotype counts as large. This chain joins TRBV19 and TRBJ2-5; 9 bases are a match to TRBD1. J was trimmed by 4 bases and V by 7 bases; bases with no gene match: 13. Per germline, CDR1 LNHDA and CDR2 SQIVND (reference sequence). This CDR3 is 16 amino acids long. In DNA, the CDR3 is TGTGCCAGTACCGAAACAGGGGGCAAGGCCGGAGAGACCCAGTACTTC. This codes for CASTETGGKAGETQYF.

This clonotype is deemed large. This chain uses TRBV29-1 with TRBJ1-3, with no clear D. Per the germline V gene, CDR1 is SQVTM and CDR2 is ANQGSEA. The V end lost 5 bases, the J end lost 0 bases, and 11 bases lay between the germline ends. The CDR3 has 14 amino acids. This chain's CDR3 is CSVRSGYSGNTIYF. The CDR3 DNA reads TGCAGCGTTCGATCAGGTTACTCTGGAAACACCATATATTTT.

This clonotype is judged large. The chain links TRBV29-1 to TRBJ2-3; perhaps TRBD1 as D (6 bases). CDR3 length equals 16 residues. V was shortened by 2 bases and J by 0 bases, with 15 bases between the two germline ends. CDR1 and CDR2 (germline): SQVTM, ANQGSEA. This CDR3 is CSVESPGGRSTDTQYF. CDR3 DNA: TGCAGCGTTGAAAGTCCTGGGGGCAGAAGCACAGATACGCAGTATTTT.

In this sample, this clonotype is hyperexpanded. The chain combines TRBV19 with TRBJ2-7, with TRBD2 as a possible D gene (5 bases). Per the germline V gene, CDR1 is LNHDA and CDR2 is SQIVND (reference sequence). Trimming took 7 bases from V and 1 from J, leaving 14 bases between them. This CDR3 is built from 14 residues. The CDR3 DNA follows: TGTGCCAGTACCCCTGACGGGGAGTCCTACGAGCAGTACTTC. Translated, it gives CASTPDGESYEQYF.

By share, this clonotype ranks as large (0.1 to 1%). The V and J genes are TRBV12-3 or TRBV12-4 and TRBJ1-5, with D unclear. The length of the CDR3 is 16 residues. V was trimmed by 6 bases and J by 5 bases, leaving 20 bases between them. CDR3 in amino acids: CASRPRWRTDYQPQHF. In DNA, the CDR3 is TGTGCCAGCAGGCCCCGGTGGAGGACGGACTATCAGCCCCAGCATTTT.

The genes are TRBV7-3 and TRBJ2-3; D remains ambiguous. The CDR3 contains 13 residues. Germline V gene sequence: CDR1 SGHTA, CDR2 FQGTGA. The V gene lost 5 bases and the J gene lost 2 bases, with 8 bases spanning the gap. CDR3 DNA: TGTGCCAGCAGCCGACGGAACACAGATACGCAGTATTTT. This sequence encodes CASSRRNTDTQYF.

In its sample, this clonotype is large (0.1 to 1%). V gene TRBV4-3 combines with J gene TRBJ2-7; 11 bases map to TRBD1. With 0 bases clipped from V and 6 bases from J, the junction kept 1 base outside the gene matches. This CDR3 spans 14 amino acids. Germline-derived CDR1 and CDR2 are LGHNA and YSLEER. The CDR3 DNA follows: TGCGCCAGCAGCCAAGACGGGACAGGGGGCGAGCAGTACTTC. This encodes CASSQDGTGGEQYF.

The genes are TRBV2 and TRBJ2-1, with TRBD1 matching 7 bases. The CDR3 spans 13 residues. V gave up 11 bases and J gave up 6 bases; unmatched junction bases: 10. Germline V gene sequence: CDR1 SNHLY, CDR2 FYNNEI. CDR3 sequence: CAGEGGSRNEQFF. In DNA form, the CDR3 reads TGTGCCGGGGAAGGGGGCAGCCGCAATGAGCAGTTCTTC.

In its sample, this clonotype is hyperexpanded (1% or more). The genes are TRBV19 and TRBJ2-1; either TRBD1 or TRBD2 may fit D (6 bases each). Looked up from germline, CDR1 is LNHDA and CDR2 is SQIVND (reference sequence). V gave up 6 bases and J gave up 6 bases, with 12 bases separating them. CDR3 length equals 13 residues. This chain's CDR3 is CASSGSGANEQFF. The CDR3 nucleotides are TGTGCCAGTAGCGGGTCGGGGGCCAATGAGCAGTTCTTC.

This clonotype is labeled large. The rearrangement links TRBV29-1 to TRBJ2-7; TRBD1 matches 9 bases. V was pared by 7 bases and J by 2 bases, with 3 bases of the junction left unmatched. The germline V gene encodes CDR1 SQVTM and CDR2 ANQGSEA. CDR3 length equals 12 residues. The CDR3 DNA sequence: TGCAGCGCCGGGACAGGGACCTACGAGCAGTACTTC. It translates to CSAGTGTYEQYF.

V usage is TRBV19 and J usage is TRBJ2-5; either TRBD1 or TRBD2 may fit D (5 bases each). Germline assignment: CDR1 LNHDA and CDR2 SQIVND (reference sequence). This CDR3 comprises 15 residues. V was trimmed by 5 bases and J by 2 bases, leaving 15 bases between them. The CDR3 DNA is TGTGCCAGTAGTCACTGGGACGGAGGACAAGAGACCCAGTACTTC. Its protein is CASSHWDGGQETQYF.

This clonotype counts as large (0.1 to 1%). The chain employs TRBV7-2 and TRBJ2-7; the match to TRBD1 covers 9 bases. Trimming at V came to 5 bases and at J to 6 bases, leaving 5 bases not matched to a gene. Germline loops: CDR1 SGHTA, CDR2 FQGNSA. CDR3 length: 13 residues. The CDR3 region is CASSMGTGREQYF. Here the CDR3 DNA reads TGTGCCAGCAGCATGGGGACAGGGCGCGAGCAGTACTTC.

There are a few counts of this clonotype. A much more abundant neighbour one base away suggests this may be a read error. CDR3 in amino acids: CASSLRGSSNEQYF. The CDR3 DNA is TGCGCCAGCAGCCTGAGGGGCAGTTCGAACGAGCAGTACTTC. V and J are TRBV4-3 and TRBJ2-7; TRBD1 or TRBD2 may be the D gene (5 bases each). V was clipped by 4 bases and J by 5 bases, with 15 bases between them. Germline loops: CDR1 LGHNA, CDR2 YSLEER. The CDR3 runs 14 residues.

This clonotype is large. The chain employs TRBV7-2 and TRBJ2-3; 9 bases align to TRBD2. This CDR3 has 16 amino acids. Germline V gene data show CDR1 as SGHTA and CDR2 as FQGNSA. With V trimmed by 2 bases and J by 2 bases, 5 bases remained unmatched. The DNA of the CDR3 is TGTGCCAGCAGCTTATTAGCGGGGGCATTCACAGATACGCAGTATTTT. Its translation: CASSLLAGAFTDTQYF.

Sample share makes this clonotype large (0.1 to 1%). J is TRBJ2-7 and V is TRBV13; D perhaps matches TRBD2 (5 bases). CDR1 is PRHDT and CDR2 is FYEKMQ in the germline V gene (reference sequence). The CDR3 consists of 13 residues. Between the trimmed V and J ends, which lost 5 bases and 5 bases, there was a span of 13 bases. The CDR3 loop reads CASSAEDGDEQYF. DNA of the CDR3: TGTGCCAGCAGCGCGGAGGACGGGGACGAGCAGTACTTC.